This T cell receptor beta chain derives from a study of blood T cell repertoires in COVID-19. About the study: T cells, B-cell-depleted T cells, or PBMCs provided the cDNA or gDNA that served as material.

Original data processing: The assay estimated nucleated cells by amplifying reference gene primers. Profiling relied on immunoSEQ multiplex PCR, and the TCRdb table lists in-frame clones only, not all of them. V, J and clone size derive from that table, while D and trimming were established from the DNA sequence. The repertoire holds around 300,000 clones, with about 88% as singletons. This clone appeared once. Germline V gives CDR1 MDHEN, CDR2 SYDVKM. V shed 5 bases and J 0 bases; nucleotides not matched to a gene: 10. This CDR3 has 17 amino acids. Sequencing was performed on peripheral blood. V usage is TRBV28 and J usage is TRBJ2-4; 7 bases align to TRBD1. The sequence derives from a woman in her seventies with COVID-19, enrolled during active disease. The CDR3 protein is CASSPARDSVAKNIQYF. The CDR3 DNA follows: TGTGCCAGCAGTCCAGCCCGGGACAGCGTAGCCAAAAACATTCAGTACTTC.